This T cell receptor beta chain was identified during a study of T cells in Graves' hyperthyroidism and ophthalmopathy. This CDR3 is 17 amino acids long. Trimming removed 6 bases from V and 4 bases from J, with 24 bases in between. Subjects aged 18 to 65 presented with newly diagnosed hyperthyroidism of less than 2 months' duration. This clonotype was seen at least ten times. Amplification targeted TCR beta CDR3 regions from RNA transcripts. HTBI primers were employed in a first-round RT-PCR of the TCR CDR3. A single record per CDR3 protein comes from TCRdb applying MiXCR to the multiplex PCR reads. The data contain about half a million distinct CDR3 sequences, about 20% of them singletons.

The sample consisted of blood. The chain combines TRBV12-3 or TRBV12-4 with TRBJ1-2; D might be TRBD1 (5 bases). The receptor comes from a young man with Graves' hyperthyroidism. The CDR3 here is CASSRGGGRITGYGYTF. CDR3 DNA sequence: TGTGCCAGCAGCCGTGGGGGGGGACGGATTACGGGCTATGGCTACACCTTC.